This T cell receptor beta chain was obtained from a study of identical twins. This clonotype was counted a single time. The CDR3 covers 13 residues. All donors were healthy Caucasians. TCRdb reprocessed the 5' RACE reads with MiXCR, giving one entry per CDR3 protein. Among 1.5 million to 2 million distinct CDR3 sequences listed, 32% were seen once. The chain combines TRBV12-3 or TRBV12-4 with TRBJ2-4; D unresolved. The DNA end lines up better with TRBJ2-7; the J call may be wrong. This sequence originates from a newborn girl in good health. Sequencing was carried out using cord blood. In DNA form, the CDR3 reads TGTGCCAGCAGTCCCCGACCGGGCCACGAGCAGTACTTC. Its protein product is CASSPRPGHEQYF.